Sequencing of this T cell receptor beta chain was carried out in a study of T cell changes during pregnancy in multiple sclerosis. Data came from immunoSEQ multiplex PCR; TCRdb stores just in-frame clones and leaves some out. This table has 40,000 or so clones, 85% to 95% appearing once. The sample was CD4+ T cells from peripheral blood mononuclear cells, taken in the third trimester of pregnancy. The clonotype was recovered from a female donor with multiple sclerosis, enrolled in a pregnancy study.

CDR3 in amino acids: CASSPSQGSFGEQFF. DNA of the CDR3: TGTGCCAGCAGCCCAAGTCAGGGGTCATTCGGTGAGCAGTTCTTC. The chain is built from TRBV9 and TRBJ2-1; a weak D match, TRBD1 (6 bases). Germline CDR1 reads SGDLS; CDR2 reads YYNGEE. CDR3 length equals 15 residues. V lost 4 bases to trimming and J lost 9 bases, with 20 bases between them.